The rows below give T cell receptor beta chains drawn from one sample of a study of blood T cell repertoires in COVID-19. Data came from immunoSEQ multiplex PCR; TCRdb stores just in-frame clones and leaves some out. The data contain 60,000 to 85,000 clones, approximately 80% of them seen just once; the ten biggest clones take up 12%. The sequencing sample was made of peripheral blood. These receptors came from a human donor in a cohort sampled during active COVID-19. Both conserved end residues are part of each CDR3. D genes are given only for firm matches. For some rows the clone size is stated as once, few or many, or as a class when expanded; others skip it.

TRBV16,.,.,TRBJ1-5,CASSQSSGDDQPQHF,TGTGCCAGCAGCCAATCATCAGGGGACGATCAGCCCCAGCATTTT
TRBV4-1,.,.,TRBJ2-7,CASSQTNRFYEQYF,TGCGCCAGCAGCCAAACTAACAGGTTCTACGAGCAGTACTTC
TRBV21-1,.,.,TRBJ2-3,CASSKGPFAVSSTDTQYF,TGTGCCAGCAGCAAAGGGCCCTTCGCGGTATCAAGCACAGATACGCAGTATTTT
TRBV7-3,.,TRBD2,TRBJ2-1,CASSRAGTSVNEQFF,TGTGCCAGCAGCAGGGCCGGGACTAGCGTGAATGAGCAGTTCTTC
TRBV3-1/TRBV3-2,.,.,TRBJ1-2,CASSQRGSAVGGYTF,TGTGCCAGCAGCCAGCGGGGCTCGGCTGTGGGTGGCTACACCTTC
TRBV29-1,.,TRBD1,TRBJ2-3,CSVEEGQGPDTQYF,TGCAGCGTTGAAGAGGGACAGGGGCCAGATACGCAGTATTTT
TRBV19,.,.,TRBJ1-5,CASSQTEYSNQPQHF,TGTGCCAGTAGTCAGACAGAATATAGCAATCAGCCCCAGCATTTT
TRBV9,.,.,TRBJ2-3,CASSGGLAGPDTQYF,TGTGCCAGCAGCGGGGGGCTAGCAGGGCCAGATACGCAGTATTTT
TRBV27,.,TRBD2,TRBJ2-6,CASSPRAGISGGANVLTF,TGTGCCAGCAGCCCTCGAGCGGGGATCTCTGGTGGGGCCAACGTCCTGACTTTC
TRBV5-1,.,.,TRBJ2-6,CASSSRGAGANVLTF,TGCGCCAGCAGCAGCAGGGGAGCTGGGGCCAACGTCCTGACTTTC
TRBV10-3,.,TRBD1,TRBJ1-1,CAIRDRVEAEAFF,TGTGCCATCAGGGACAGGGTGGAGGCTGAAGCTTTCTTT
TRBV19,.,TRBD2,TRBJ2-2,CASSRLAGATNTGELFF,TGTGCCAGTAGTCGACTAGCGGGGGCCACGAACACCGGGGAGCTGTTTTTT
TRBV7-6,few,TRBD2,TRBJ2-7,CASSPGGSEQYF,TGTGCCAGCAGCCCGGGAGGGTCCGAGCAGTACTTC
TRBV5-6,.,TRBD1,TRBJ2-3,CASRKRGTGSADTQYF,TGTGCCAGCAGGAAGCGCGGGACAGGGAGTGCAGATACGCAGTATTTT
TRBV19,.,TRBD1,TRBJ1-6,CASTRTGSSYNSPLHF,TGTGCCAGTACCCGGACAGGGAGCTCCTATAATTCACCCCTCCACTTT
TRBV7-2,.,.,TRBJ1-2,CASSGERRGLGLPNYGYTF,TGTGCCAGCAGCGGGGAAAGAAGGGGCCTGGGGCTACCCAACTATGGCTACACCTTC
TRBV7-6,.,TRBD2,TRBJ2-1,CASSPGTSGNNEQFF,TGTGCCAGCAGCCCGGGGACTAGCGGGAACAATGAGCAGTTCTTC
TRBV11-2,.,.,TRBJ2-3,CASSLVPGGSTDTQYF,TGTGCCAGCAGCTTAGTGCCCGGGGGAAGCACAGATACGCAGTATTTT
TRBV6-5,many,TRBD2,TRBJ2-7,CASILRTSGGYEQYF,TGTGCCAGCATCCTTCGAACTAGCGGGGGGTACGAGCAGTACTTC
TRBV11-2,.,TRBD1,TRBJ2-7,CASSNTGGESYEQYF,TGTGCCAGCAGTAATACAGGGGGTGAGTCCTACGAGCAGTACTTC
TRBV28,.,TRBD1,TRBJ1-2,CASRATGQGYGYTF,TGTGCCAGCAGGGCCACGGGACAGGGATATGGCTACACCTTC
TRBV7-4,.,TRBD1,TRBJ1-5,CASSLGTRGLDQPQHF,TGTGCCAGCAGCTTAGGGACCAGGGGGCTGGATCAGCCCCAGCATTTT
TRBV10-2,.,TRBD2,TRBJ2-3,CASSEVRGGTTMSSTDTQYF,TGCGCCAGCAGTGAAGTTCGCGGGGGGACGACCATGTCTAGCACAGATACGCAGTATTTT
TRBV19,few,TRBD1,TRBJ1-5,CASSSPGTGNQPQHF,TGTGCCAGTAGTTCCCCCGGGACAGGCAATCAGCCCCAGCATTTT
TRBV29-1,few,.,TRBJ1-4,CSVLPSLNEKLFF,TGCAGCGTCCTCCCAAGCCTTAATGAAAAACTGTTTTTT
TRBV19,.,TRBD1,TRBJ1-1,CASSIGTGRHMNTEAFF,TGTGCCAGTAGTATTGGGACAGGGAGACATATGAACACTGAAGCTTTCTTT
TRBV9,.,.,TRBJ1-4,CASSAPGSTNEKLFF,TGTGCCAGCAGCGCCCCGGGATCAACTAATGAAAAACTGTTTTTT
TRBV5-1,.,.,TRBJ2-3,CASSPQLAGIVDTQYF,TGCGCCAGCAGCCCCCAACTAGCAGGTATTGTGGATACGCAGTATTTT
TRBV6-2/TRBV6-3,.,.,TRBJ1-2,CASSSGWSDGYTF,TGTGCCAGCAGTTCAGGCTGGTCGGATGGCTACACCTTC
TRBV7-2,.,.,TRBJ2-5,CASSPFKLQETQYF,TGTGCCAGCAGCCCGTTCAAGCTACAAGAGACCCAGTACTTC
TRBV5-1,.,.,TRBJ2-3,CASSRPGGSTDTQYF,TGCGCCAGCAGCCGGCCCGGGGGTAGCACAGATACGCAGTATTTT
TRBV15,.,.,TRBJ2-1,CATSGVGGNEQFF,TGTGCCACCTCCGGGGTTGGCGGCAATGAGCAGTTCTTC
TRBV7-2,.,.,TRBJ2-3,CASGLGATQYF,TGTGCCAGCGGCCTGGGGGCTACGCAGTATTTT
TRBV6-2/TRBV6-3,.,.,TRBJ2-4,CASSSISSGAKNIQYF,TGTGCCAGCAGTAGTATTTCCTCGGGGGCCAAAAACATTCAGTACTTC
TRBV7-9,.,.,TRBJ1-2,CASSFRGRAYGYTF,TGTGCCAGCAGCTTCCGGGGAAGGGCGTATGGCTACACCTTC